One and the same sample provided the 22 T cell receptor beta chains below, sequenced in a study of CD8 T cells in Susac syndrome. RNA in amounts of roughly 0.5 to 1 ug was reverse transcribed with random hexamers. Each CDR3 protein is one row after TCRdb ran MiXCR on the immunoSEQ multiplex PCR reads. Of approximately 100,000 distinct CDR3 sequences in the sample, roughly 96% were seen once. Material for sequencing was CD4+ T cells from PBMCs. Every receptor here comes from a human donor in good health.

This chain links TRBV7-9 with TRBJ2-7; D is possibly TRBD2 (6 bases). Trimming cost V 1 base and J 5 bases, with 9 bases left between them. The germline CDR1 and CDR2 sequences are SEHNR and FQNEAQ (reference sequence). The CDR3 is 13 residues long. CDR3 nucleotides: TGTGCCAGCAGCTTAGACGGGAGAGACGAGCAGTACTTC. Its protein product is CASSLDGRDEQYF.

The CDR3 DNA follows: TGTGCCAGCATCGCGACAGGGAGGCAGCCCCAGCATTTT. This encodes CASIATGRQPQHF. The rearrangement links TRBV12-3 or TRBV12-4 to TRBJ1-5, with TRBD1 matching over 7 bases. V lost 7 bases and J lost 7; bases outside the gene matches: 7. The length of the CDR3 is 13 residues.

CDR3 amino acids: CAISPAGVETQYF. The CDR3 DNA sequence: TGTGCCATCAGCCCCGCCGGGGTAGAGACCCAGTACTTC. The rearrangement uses TRBV10-3 and TRBJ2-5; weak D call: TRBD2 (5 bases). The CDR3 consists of 13 residues. Trimming removed 6 bases from V and 4 bases from J, with 12 bases in between. The germline V gene encodes CDR1 ENHRY and CDR2 SYGVKD.

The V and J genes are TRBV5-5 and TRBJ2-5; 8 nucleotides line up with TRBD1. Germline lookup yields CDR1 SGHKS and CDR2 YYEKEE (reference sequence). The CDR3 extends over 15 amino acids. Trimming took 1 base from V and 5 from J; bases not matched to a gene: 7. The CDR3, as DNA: TGTGCCAGCAGCTTGAGTCAGGGGGCATGGGAGACCCAGTACTTC. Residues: CASSLSQGAWETQYF. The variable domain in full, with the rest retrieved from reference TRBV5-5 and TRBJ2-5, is DAGVTQSPTHLIKTRGQQVTLRCSPISGHKSVSWYQQVLGQGPQFIFQYYEKEERGRGNFPDRFSARQFPNYSSELNVNALLLGDSALYLCASSLSQGAWETQYFGPGTRLLVL.

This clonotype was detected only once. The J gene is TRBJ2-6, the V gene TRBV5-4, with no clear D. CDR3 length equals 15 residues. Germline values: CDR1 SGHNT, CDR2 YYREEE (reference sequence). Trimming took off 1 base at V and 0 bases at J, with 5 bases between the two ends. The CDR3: CASSLYSSGANVLTF. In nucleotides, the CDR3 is TGTGCCAGCAGCTTGTACAGCTCTGGGGCCAACGTCCTGACTTTC.

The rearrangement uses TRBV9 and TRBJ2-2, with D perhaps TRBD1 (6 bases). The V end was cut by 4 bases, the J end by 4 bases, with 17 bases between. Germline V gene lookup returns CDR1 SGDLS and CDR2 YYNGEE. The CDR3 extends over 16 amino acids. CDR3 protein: CASSLDPGASTGELFF. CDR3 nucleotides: TGTGCCAGCAGCCTAGACCCAGGGGCCTCCACCGGGGAGCTGTTTTTT.

The CDR3: CASSRMTSGRGRELFF. CDR3 in DNA: TGTGCCAGCAGTCGTATGACTAGCGGGAGGGGTAGGGAGCTGTTTTTT. The chain combines TRBV2 with TRBJ2-2, with 14 nucleotides matching TRBD2. The CDR3 runs to 16 residues. Germline trimming cut 5 bases from V and 9 bases from J; bases unmatched to any gene: 8. CDR1 is SNHLY, CDR2 FYNNEI, per germline.

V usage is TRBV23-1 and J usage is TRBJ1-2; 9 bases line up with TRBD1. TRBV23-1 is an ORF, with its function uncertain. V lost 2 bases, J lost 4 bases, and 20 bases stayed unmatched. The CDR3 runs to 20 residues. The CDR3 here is CASSQPPPGQGCVSGYGYTF. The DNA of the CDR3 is TGCGCCAGCAGTCAACCACCTCCGGGACAGGGATGCGTAAGTGGCTATGGCTACACCTTC.

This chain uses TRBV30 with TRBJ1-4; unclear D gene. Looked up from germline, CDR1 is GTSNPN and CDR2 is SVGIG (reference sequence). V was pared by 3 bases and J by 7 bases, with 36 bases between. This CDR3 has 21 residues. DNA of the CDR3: TGTGCCTGGAGCCTCGGCCGATCCACTCACCGACCAAAACCGATGGGTGAAAAACTGTTTTTT. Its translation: CAWSLGRSTHRPKPMGEKLFF.

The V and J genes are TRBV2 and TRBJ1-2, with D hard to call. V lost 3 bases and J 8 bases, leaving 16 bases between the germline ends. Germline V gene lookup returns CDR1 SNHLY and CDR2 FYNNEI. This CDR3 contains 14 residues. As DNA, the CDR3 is TGTGCCAGCAGTGATTTATCAACAGCAGACGGCTACACCTTC. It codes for CASSDLSTADGYTF.

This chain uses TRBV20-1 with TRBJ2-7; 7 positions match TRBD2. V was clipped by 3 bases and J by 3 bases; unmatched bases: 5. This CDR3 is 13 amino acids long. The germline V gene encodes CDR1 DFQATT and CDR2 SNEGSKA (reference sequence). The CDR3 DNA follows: TGCAGTGCTAGTAAAGCGGGACTCTACGAGCAGTACTTC. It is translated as CSASKAGLYEQYF.

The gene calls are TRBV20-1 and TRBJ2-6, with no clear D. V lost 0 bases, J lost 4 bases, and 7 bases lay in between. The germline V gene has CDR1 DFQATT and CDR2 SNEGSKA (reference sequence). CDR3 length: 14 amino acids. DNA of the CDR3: TGCAGTGCTAGAGATCCGACGGGGGCCAACGTCCTGACTTTC. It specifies CSARDPTGANVLTF.

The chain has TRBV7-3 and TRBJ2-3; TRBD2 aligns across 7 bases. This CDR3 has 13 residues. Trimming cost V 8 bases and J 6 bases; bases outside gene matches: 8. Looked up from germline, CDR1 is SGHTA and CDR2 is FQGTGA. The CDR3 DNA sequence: TGTGCCAGCTCGACGGGGGGATCGGATACGCAGTATTTT. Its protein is CASSTGGSDTQYF.

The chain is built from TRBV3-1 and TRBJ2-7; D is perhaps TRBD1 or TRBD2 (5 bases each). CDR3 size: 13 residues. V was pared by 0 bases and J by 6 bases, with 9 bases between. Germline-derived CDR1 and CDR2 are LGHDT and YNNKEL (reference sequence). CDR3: CASSQDRAGEQYF. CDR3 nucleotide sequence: TGTGCCAGCAGCCAAGACAGGGCGGGCGAGCAGTACTTC.

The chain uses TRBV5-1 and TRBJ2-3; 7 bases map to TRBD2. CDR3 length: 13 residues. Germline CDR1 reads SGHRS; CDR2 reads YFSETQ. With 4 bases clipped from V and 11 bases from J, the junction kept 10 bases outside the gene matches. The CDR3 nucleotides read TGCGCCAGCAGCCATTTACAGGAGCGGGGGCAGTATTTT. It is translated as CASSHLQERGQYF.

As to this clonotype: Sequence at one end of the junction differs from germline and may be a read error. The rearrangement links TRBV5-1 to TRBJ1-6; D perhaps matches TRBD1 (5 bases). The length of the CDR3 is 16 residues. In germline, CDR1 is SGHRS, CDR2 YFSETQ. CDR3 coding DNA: TGCGCCAGCAGCTTGGTTGGGGGAGCGGGAAATTCACCCCTCCATTTT. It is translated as CASSLVGGAGNSPLHF. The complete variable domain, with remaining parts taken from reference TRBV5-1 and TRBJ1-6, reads KAGVTQTPRYLIKTRGQQVTLSCSPISGHRSVSWYQQTPGQGLQFLFEYFSETQRNKGNFPGRFSGRQFSNSRSEMNVSTLELGDSALYLCASSLVGGAGNSPLHFGNGTRLTVT.

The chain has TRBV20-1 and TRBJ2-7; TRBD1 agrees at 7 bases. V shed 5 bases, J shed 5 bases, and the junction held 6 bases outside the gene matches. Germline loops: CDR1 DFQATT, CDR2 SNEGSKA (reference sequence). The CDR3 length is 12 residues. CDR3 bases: TGCAGTGCTTCCCGGGACAGTCACGAGCAGTACTTC. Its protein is CSASRDSHEQYF.

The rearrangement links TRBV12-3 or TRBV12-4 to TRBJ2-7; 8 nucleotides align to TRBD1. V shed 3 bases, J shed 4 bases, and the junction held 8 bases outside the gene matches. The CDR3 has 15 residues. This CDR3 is CASSFGGDRTYEQYF. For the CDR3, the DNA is TGTGCCAGCAGTTTCGGTGGGGACAGGACATACGAGCAGTACTTC.

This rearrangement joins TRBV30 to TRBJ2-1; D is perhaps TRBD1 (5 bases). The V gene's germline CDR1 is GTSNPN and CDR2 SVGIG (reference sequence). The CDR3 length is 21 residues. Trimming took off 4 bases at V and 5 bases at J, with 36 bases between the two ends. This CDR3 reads CAWTPVGARWQTPARNNEQFF. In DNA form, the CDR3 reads TGTGCCTGGACCCCCGTAGGGGCCCGATGGCAGACACCCGCCCGAAACAATGAGCAGTTCTTC. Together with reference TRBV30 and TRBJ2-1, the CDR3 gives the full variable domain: SQTIHQWPATLVQPVGSPLSLECTVEGTSNPNLYWYRQAAGRGLQLLFYSVGIGQISSEVPQNLSASRPQDRQFILSSKKLLLSDSGFYLCAWTPVGARWQTPARNNEQFFGPGTRLTVL.

For the CDR3, the DNA is TGTGCCAGCAGCCAACTAGCGGGAGGTCTCTACGAGCAGTACTTC. Encoded protein: CASSQLAGGLYEQYF. This chain uses TRBV5-6 with TRBJ2-7; 12 bases match TRBD2. Trimming took 4 bases from V and 3 from J; bases not matched to a gene: 5. Germline CDR1 and CDR2: SGHDT and YYEEEE. There are 15 residues in the CDR3. The whole variable domain, remainder taken from reference TRBV5-6 and TRBJ2-7, is DAGVTQSPTHLIKTRGQQVTLRCSPKSGHDTVSWYQQALGQGPQFIFQYYEEEERQRGNFPDRFSGHQFPNYSSELNVNALLLGDSALYLCASSQLAGGLYEQYFGPGTRLTVT.

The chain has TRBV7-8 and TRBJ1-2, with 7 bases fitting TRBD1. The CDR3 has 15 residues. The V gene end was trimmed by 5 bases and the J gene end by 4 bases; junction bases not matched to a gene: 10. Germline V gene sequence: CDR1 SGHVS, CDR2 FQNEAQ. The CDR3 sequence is CASSPSRGESYGYTF. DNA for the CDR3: TGTGCCAGCAGCCCCAGCAGGGGGGAGAGCTATGGCTACACCTTC.

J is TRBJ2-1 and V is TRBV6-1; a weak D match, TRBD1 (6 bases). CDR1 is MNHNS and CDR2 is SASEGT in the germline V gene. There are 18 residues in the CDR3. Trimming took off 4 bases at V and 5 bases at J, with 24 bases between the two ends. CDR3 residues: CASSGPSDRTGIDNEQFF. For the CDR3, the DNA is TGTGCCAGCAGTGGCCCCTCGGACCGTACAGGGATTGACAATGAGCAGTTCTTC.